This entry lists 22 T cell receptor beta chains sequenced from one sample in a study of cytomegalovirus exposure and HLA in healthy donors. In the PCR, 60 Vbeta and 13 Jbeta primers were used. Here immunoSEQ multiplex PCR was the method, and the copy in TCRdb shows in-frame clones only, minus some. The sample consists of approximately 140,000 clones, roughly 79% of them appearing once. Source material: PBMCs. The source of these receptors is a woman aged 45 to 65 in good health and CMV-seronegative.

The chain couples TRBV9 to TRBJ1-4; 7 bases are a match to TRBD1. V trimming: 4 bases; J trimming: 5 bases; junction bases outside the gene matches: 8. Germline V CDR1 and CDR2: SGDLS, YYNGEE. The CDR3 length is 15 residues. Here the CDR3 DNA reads TGTGCCAGCAGCACTCAGGGGGTTGAAAATGAAAAACTGTTTTTT. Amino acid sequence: CASSTQGVENEKLFF. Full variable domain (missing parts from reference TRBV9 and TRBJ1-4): DSGVTQTPKHLITATGQRVTLRCSPRSGDLSVYWYQQSLDQGLQFLIQYYNGEERAKGNILERFSAQQFPDLHSELNLSSLELGDSALYFCASSTQGVENEKLFFGSGTQLSVL.

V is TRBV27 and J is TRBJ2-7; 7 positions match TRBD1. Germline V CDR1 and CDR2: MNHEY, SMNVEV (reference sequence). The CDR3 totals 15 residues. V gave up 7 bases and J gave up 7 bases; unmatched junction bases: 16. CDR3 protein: CASKPRETGKEEQYF. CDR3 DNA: TGTGCCAGCAAGCCAAGGGAGACAGGGAAGGAAGAGCAGTACTTC.

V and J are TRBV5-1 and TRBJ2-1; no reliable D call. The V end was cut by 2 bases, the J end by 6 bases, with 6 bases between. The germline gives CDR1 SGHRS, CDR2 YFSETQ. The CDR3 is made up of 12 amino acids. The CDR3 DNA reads TGCGCCAGCAGCTTTAACGGCAATGAGCAGTTCTTC. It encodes CASSFNGNEQFF.

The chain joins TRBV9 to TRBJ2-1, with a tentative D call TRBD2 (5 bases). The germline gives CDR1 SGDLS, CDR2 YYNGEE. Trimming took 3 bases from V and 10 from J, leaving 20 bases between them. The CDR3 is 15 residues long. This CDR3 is CASSALASRLGEQFF. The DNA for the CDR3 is TGTGCCAGCAGCGCGCTAGCCTCCCGGCTGGGGGAGCAGTTCTTC.

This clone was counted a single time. The DNA for the CDR3 is TGTGCCAGCAGCCCCATCGGACTAGCGGGACAACGGCGATACGAGCAGTACTTC. Amino acids: CASSPIGLAGQRRYEQYF. The chain links TRBV7-9 to TRBJ2-7; TRBD2 matches at 12 bases. V was pared by 5 bases and J by 4 bases, with 15 bases of the junction left unmatched. The germline V gene has CDR1 SEHNR and CDR2 FQNEAQ (reference sequence). This CDR3 is built from 18 residues. Together with reference TRBV7-9 and TRBJ2-7, the CDR3 gives the full variable domain: DTGVSQNPRHKITKRGQNVTFRCDPISEHNRLYWYRQTLGQGPEFLTYFQNEAQLEKSRLLSDRFSAERPKGSFSTLEIQRTEQGDSAMYLCASSPIGLAGQRRYEQYFGPGTRLTVT.

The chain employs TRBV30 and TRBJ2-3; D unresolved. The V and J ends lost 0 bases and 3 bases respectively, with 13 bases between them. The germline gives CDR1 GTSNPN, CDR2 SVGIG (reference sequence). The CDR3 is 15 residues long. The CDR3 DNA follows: TGTGCCTGGAGTGTAGGCGGAAAAGCGACAGATACGCAGTATTTT. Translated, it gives CAWSVGGKATDTQYF.

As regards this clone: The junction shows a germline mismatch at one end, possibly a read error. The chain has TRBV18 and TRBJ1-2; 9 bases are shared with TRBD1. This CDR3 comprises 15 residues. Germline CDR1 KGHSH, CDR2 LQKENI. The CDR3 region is CASSPGTGINYGYPF. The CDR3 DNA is TGTGCCAGCTCACCAGGGACAGGGATTAACTATGGCTACCCCTTC.

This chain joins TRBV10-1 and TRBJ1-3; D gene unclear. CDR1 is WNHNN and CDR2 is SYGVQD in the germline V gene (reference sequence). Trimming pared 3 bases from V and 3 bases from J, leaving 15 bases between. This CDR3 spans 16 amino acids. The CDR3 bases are TGCGCCAGCAGTGAAGGTGGTCCACTAAGTGGAAACACCATATATTTT. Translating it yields CASSEGGPLSGNTIYF.

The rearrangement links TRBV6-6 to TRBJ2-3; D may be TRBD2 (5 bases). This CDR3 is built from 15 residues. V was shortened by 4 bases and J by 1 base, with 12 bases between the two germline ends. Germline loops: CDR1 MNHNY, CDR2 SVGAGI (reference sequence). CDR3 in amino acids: CASSFSVGGTDTQYF. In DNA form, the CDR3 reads TGTGCCAGCAGTTTCTCCGTGGGAGGCACAGATACGCAGTATTTT.

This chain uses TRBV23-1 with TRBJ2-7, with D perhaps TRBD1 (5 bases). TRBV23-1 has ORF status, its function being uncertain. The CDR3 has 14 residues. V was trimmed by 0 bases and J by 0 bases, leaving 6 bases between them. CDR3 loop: CASSQSRDSYEQYV. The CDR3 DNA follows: TGCGCCAGCAGTCAATCCAGGGACTCCTACGAGCAGTACGTC.

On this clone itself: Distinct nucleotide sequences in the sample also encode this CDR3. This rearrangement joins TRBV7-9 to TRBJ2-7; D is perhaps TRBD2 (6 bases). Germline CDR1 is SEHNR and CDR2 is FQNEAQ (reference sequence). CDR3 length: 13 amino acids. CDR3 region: CASSSTSSYEQYV. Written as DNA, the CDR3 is TGTGCCAGCAGTTCAACTAGCTCCTACGAGCAGTACGTT.

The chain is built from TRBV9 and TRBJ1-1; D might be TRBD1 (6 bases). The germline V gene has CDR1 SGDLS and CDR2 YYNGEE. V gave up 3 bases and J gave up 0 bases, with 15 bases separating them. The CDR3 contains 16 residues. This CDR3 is CASSAGAPAMNTEAFF. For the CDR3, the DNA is TGTGCCAGCAGCGCAGGGGCCCCGGCTATGAACACTGAAGCTTTCTTT. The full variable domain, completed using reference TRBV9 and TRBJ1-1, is DSGVTQTPKHLITATGQRVTLRCSPRSGDLSVYWYQQSLDQGLQFLIQYYNGEERAKGNILERFSAQQFPDLHSELNLSSLELGDSALYFCASSAGAPAMNTEAFFGQGTRLTVV.

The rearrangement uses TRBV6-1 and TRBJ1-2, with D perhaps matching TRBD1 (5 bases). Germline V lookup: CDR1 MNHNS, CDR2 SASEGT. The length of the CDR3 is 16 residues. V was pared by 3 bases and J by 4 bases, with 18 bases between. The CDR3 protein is CASSEGPPLGLYGYTF. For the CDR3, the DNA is TGTGCCAGCAGTGAGGGGCCCCCGCTGGGGCTCTATGGCTACACCTTC.

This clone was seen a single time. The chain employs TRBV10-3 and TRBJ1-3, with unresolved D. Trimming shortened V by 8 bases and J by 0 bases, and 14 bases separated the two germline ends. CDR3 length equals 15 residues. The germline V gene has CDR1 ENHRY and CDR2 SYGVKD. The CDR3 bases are TGTGCCATCTTGACGGTGGGCAGCTCTGGAAACACCATATATTTT. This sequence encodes CAILTVGSSGNTIYF.

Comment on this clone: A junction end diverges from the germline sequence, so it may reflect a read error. The CDR3 nucleotides are TGTGCCAGCAGGCCCTCAGGGGACACTGAAGTTTTCTTT. Its protein is CASRPSGDTEVFF. The genes are TRBV5-5 and TRBJ1-1; perhaps TRBD1 as D (6 bases). CDR3 length equals 13 residues. Germline loops: CDR1 SGHKS, CDR2 YYEKEE (reference sequence).

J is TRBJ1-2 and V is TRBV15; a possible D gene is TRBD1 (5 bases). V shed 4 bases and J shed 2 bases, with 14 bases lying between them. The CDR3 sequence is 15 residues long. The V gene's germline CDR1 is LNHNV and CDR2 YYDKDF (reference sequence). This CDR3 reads CATSKGHDDNYGYTF. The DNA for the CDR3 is TGTGCCACCAGCAAAGGACACGACGACAACTATGGCTACACCTTC.

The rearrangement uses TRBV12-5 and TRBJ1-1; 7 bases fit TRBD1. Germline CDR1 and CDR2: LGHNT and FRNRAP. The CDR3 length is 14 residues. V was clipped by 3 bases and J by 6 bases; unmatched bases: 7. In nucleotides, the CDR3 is TGTGCTAGTGGTTTTGAGGGGGCGGCTGCTGAAGCTTTCTTT. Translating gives CASGFEGAAAEAFF.

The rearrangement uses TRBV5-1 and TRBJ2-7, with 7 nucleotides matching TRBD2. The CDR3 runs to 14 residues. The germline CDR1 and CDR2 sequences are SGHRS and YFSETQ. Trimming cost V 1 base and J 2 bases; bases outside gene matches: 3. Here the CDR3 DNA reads TGCGCCAGCAGCTTGCGGGGGGACCCCTACGAGCAGTACGTC. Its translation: CASSLRGDPYEQYV.

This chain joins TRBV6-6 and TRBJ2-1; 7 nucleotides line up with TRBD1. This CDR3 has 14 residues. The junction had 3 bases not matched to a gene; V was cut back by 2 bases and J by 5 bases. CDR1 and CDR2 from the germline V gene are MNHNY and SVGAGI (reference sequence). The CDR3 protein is CASSYPGGHNEQFF. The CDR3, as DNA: TGTGCCAGCAGTTACCCAGGGGGTCACAATGAGCAGTTCTTC.

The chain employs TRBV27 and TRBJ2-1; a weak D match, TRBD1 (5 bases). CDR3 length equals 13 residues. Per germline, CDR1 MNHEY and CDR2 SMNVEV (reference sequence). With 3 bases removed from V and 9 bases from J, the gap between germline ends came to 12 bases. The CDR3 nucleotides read TGTGCCAGCAGTTTGGGCCAGGGTACTGAGCAGTTCTTC. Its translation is CASSLGQGTEQFF.

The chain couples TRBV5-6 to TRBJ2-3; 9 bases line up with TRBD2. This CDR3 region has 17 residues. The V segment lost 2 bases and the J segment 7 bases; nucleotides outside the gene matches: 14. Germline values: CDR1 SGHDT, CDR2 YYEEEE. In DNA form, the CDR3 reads TGTGCCAGCAGCTTTCTCGTGGCGGGAGGGTTACTAAATACGCAGTATTTT. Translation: CASSFLVAGGLLNTQYF.

CDR3 sequence (DNA): TGCAGCGTCGATGACAGAATATCTGGAAACACCATATATTTT. Translation: CSVDDRISGNTIYF. The V gene is TRBV29-1, the J gene TRBJ1-3; D possibly corresponds to TRBD1 (5 bases). Germline V CDR1 and CDR2: SQVTM, ANQGSEA. Trimming took 6 bases from V and 1 from J, leaving 13 bases between them. This CDR3 contains 14 residues.